This T cell receptor beta chain was retrieved from a study of cytomegalovirus exposure and HLA in healthy donors. About this clone: Its specificity is not known.

Overall study results and limits: A later analysis showed TCR association rates differing by HLA locus, peaking at DRB1 and lowest at HLA-C.

Amplification used 60 Vbeta primers and 13 Jbeta primers. Sequenced by immunoSEQ multiplex PCR; TCRdb stores in-frame clones only, minus some. The table includes some 190,000 clones, about three quarters detected once. Sequenced material: PBMCs. The TCR comes from a woman in her thirties or forties in good health and CMV-seronegative.

The CDR3 DNA is TGTGCCAGCAGCCCTCCAGTTCAGTACAATGAGCAGTTCTTC. This sequence encodes CASSPPVQYNEQFF. The chain links TRBV6-6 to TRBJ2-1, with unresolved D. The germline V and J ends were trimmed by 6 bases and 4 bases, with 13 bases remaining between them. This CDR3 is 14 amino acids long. Germline CDR1 is MNHNY and CDR2 is SVGAGI (reference sequence).